One and the same sample provided the 29 T cell receptor beta chains below, sequenced in a study of shared clonotypes between healthy human individuals. Naive CD8 cells comprised CD45RO-negative, CCR7-positively selected cells, excluding terminally differentiated effector memory CD45RA+ cells. TCRdb's copy holds only in-frame clones and misses some; the assay was immunoSEQ multiplex PCR. The profile covers under 850,000 clones, with almost 95% appearing a single time and less than 25% taken by the ten largest. What was sequenced was naive CD8+ T cells sorted from blood. All receptors come from a man aged 25 to 40 in good health.

The V and J genes are TRBV14 and TRBJ2-3; D is unclear. Trimming stripped 5 bases from V and 0 bases from J, with 12 bases between. Germline CDR1 is SGHDN and CDR2 is FVKESK. The CDR3 consists of 15 residues. CDR3 region: CASSSIFTSTDTQYF. CDR3 DNA sequence: TGTGCCAGCAGCTCAATTTTCACTAGCACAGATACGCAGTATTTT.

V is TRBV19 and J is TRBJ2-7; 8 bases align to TRBD1. V shed 2 bases and J 5 bases; nucleotides not matched to a gene: 8. CDR3 length equals 15 residues. The germline V gene encodes CDR1 LNHDA and CDR2 SQIVND (reference sequence). The CDR3 DNA is TGTGCCAGTAGTATAATCGGGGGACAGGCCCACGAGCAGTACTTC. Protein: CASSIIGGQAHEQYF.

The V and J genes are TRBV27 and TRBJ2-7; a possible D gene is TRBD1 (6 bases). The CDR3 has 14 amino acids. V lost 5 bases to trimming and J lost 2 bases, with 13 bases between them. Germline V gene sequence: CDR1 MNHEY, CDR2 SMNVEV (reference sequence). The CDR3 nucleotides read TGTGCCAGCAGTCCCGGGACACTAGCCTACGAGCAGTACTTC. Its protein product is CASSPGTLAYEQYF.

This sequence joins TRBV9 and TRBJ2-3; TRBD2 is a possible D gene (6 bases). CDR3 length: 16 amino acids. The V and J ends lost 3 bases and 0 bases respectively, with 14 bases between them. Looked up from germline, CDR1 is SGDLS and CDR2 is YYNGEE. DNA for the CDR3: TGTGCCAGCAGCGCCCTGAGCGGGCACAGCACAGATACGCAGTATTTT. Translation: CASSALSGHSTDTQYF.

The chain recombines TRBV7-3 with TRBJ2-2, with 10 positions matching TRBD2. Germline V CDR1 and CDR2: SGHTA, FQGTGA. Trimming removed 5 bases from V and 0 bases from J; junction bases left unmatched: 6. This CDR3 contains 17 residues. CDR3 nucleotide sequence: TGTGCCAGCAGCCGTTACCTAGCGGGGGCGAACACCGGGGAGCTGTTTTTT. Protein product: CASSRYLAGANTGELFF. Using reference TRBV7-3 and TRBJ2-2 for the parts outside the CDR3, the full variable domain is GAGVSQTPSNKVTEKGKYVELRCDPISGHTALYWYRQSLGQGPEFLIYFQGTGAADDSGLPNDRFFAVRPEGSVSTLKIQRTERGDSAVYLCASSRYLAGANTGELFFGEGSRLTVL.

The chain carries TRBV27 and TRBJ2-2, with 8 nucleotides matching TRBD1. Germline V CDR1 and CDR2: MNHEY, SMNVEV (reference sequence). The CDR3 has 14 amino acids. The V gene end was trimmed by 8 bases and the J gene end by 2 bases; junction bases not matched to a gene: 4. The DNA of the CDR3 is TGTGCCAGCCAGACAGGGGTCAACACCGGGGAGCTGTTTTTT. Protein: CASQTGVNTGELFF.

The CDR3 DNA sequence: TGTGCCAGCAGTACTCGCCGGGGGGTTTCCTACGAGCAGTACTTC. Its protein is CASSTRRGVSYEQYF. The chain links TRBV6-5 to TRBJ2-7, with TRBD2 matching over 7 bases. The germline V gene encodes CDR1 MNHEY and CDR2 SVGAGI. The trim removed 5 bases at V and 1 base at J, leaving 8 bases unmatched. This CDR3 comprises 15 residues.

The J gene is TRBJ2-3, the V gene TRBV27; TRBD1 matches 8 bases. After removal of 5 bases from V and 4 bases from J, the junction contained 11 bases not matched to a gene. From germline, CDR1 is MNHEY and CDR2 SMNVEV (reference sequence). This CDR3 comprises 16 residues. The CDR3 DNA reads as TGTGCCAGCAGTCTAGATCTGGCAGGGGGCCCAGATACGCAGTATTTT. It encodes CASSLDLAGGPDTQYF.

The V call is TRBV27, the J call TRBJ2-3, with D perhaps matching TRBD2 (5 bases). With 7 bases removed from V and 2 bases from J, the gap between germline ends came to 16 bases. This CDR3 is 15 amino acids long. Germline V gene sequence: CDR1 MNHEY, CDR2 SMNVEV (reference sequence). CDR3 sequence (DNA): TGTGCCAGCACCCTCGGGGTGAGCTACACAGATACGCAGTATTTT. Translated: CASTLGVSYTDTQYF.

The chain employs TRBV7-4 and TRBJ2-7; D could derive from TRBD1 or TRBD2 (5 bases each). Trimming took 4 bases from V and 7 from J, leaving 17 bases between them. Germline V gene sequence: CDR1 SGHVT, CDR2 SQSDAQ. The length of the CDR3 is 14 residues. CDR3 protein: CASSSERWGREQYF. The DNA of the CDR3 is TGTGCCAGCAGCTCCGAGCGGTGGGGCAGGGAGCAGTACTTC. The whole variable domain, filled in from reference TRBV7-4 and TRBJ2-7, reads GAGVSQSPRYKVAKRGRDVALRCDSISGHVTLYWYRQTLGQGSEVLTYSQSDAQRDKSGRPSGRFSAERPERSVSTLKIQRTEQGDSAVYLCASSSERWGREQYFGPGTRLTVT.

This rearrangement joins TRBV6-5 to TRBJ1-5, with D unclear. The CDR3 runs to 15 residues. Trimming pared 6 bases from V and 5 bases from J, leaving 17 bases between. CDR1 and CDR2 from the germline V gene are MNHEY and SVGAGI. This chain's CDR3 is CASSNIGDGDQPQHF. CDR3 in DNA: TGTGCCAGCAGCAACATTGGAGACGGTGATCAGCCCCAGCATTTT.

The CDR3 loop is CASSPGSWTGNTEAFF. In DNA, the CDR3 is TGTGCCAGCAGTCCGGGGAGCTGGACAGGAAACACTGAAGCTTTCTTT. The V gene is TRBV28, the J gene TRBJ1-1, with TRBD1 matching 7 bases. Germline V gene lookup returns CDR1 MDHEN and CDR2 SYDVKM. This CDR3 is 16 amino acids long. The J segment lost 2 bases and the V segment lost 5 bases, leaving 11 bases of the junction unmatched.

The rearrangement uses TRBV5-1 and TRBJ1-1; D remains unclear. The germline V gene has CDR1 SGHRS and CDR2 YFSETQ. The CDR3 runs 15 residues. The ends were cut back, 0 bases at V and 0 bases at J, with 9 bases in the middle. CDR3: CASSLALGMNTEAFF. The CDR3 region has the DNA TGCGCCAGCAGCTTGGCTTTAGGAATGAACACTGAAGCTTTCTTT.

The CDR3 region has the DNA TGTGCCAGCTCACCGGGAATTAGCAAAGCCTACGAGCAGTACTTC. Protein product: CASSPGISKAYEQYF. The chain carries TRBV18 and TRBJ2-7, with D uncertain. The CDR3 is made up of 15 amino acids. V lost 3 bases, J lost 2 bases, and 14 bases lay in between. The germline CDR1 and CDR2 sequences are KGHSH and LQKENI.

This clone was seen a handful of times. The chain recombines TRBV7-7 with TRBJ2-7; TRBD1 aligns across 10 bases. This CDR3 spans 15 amino acids. With 5 bases clipped from V and 2 bases from J, the junction kept 6 bases outside the gene matches. CDR1 SSHAT and CDR2 FNYEAQ come from the germline V gene (reference sequence). The CDR3 region is CASSEGQGPAYEQYF. CDR3 coding DNA: TGTGCCAGCAGCGAGGGACAGGGGCCCGCCTACGAGCAGTACTTC.

The chain is built from TRBV7-9 and TRBJ2-7, with D possibly matching TRBD1 (5 bases). CDR1 is SEHNR and CDR2 is FQNEAQ in the germline V gene (reference sequence). The CDR3 loop spans 13 amino acids. V gave up 3 bases and J gave up 6 bases, with 12 bases separating them. In DNA form, the CDR3 reads TGTGCCAGCAGCTTGGACAAAATGGGCGAGCAGTACTTC. Encoded protein: CASSLDKMGEQYF.

CDR3 sequence: CASSPWTSGNEDTQYF. In DNA, the CDR3 is TGCGCCAGCAGCCCGTGGACTAGCGGGAATGAAGATACGCAGTATTTT. The chain links TRBV4-1 to TRBJ2-3; 12 positions agree with TRBD2. CDR1 is MGHRA and CDR2 is YSYEKL in the germline V gene. After removal of 4 bases from V and 5 bases from J, the junction contained 7 bases not matched to a gene. This CDR3 contains 16 residues.

The chain combines TRBV7-2 with TRBJ2-5; a possible D gene is TRBD2 (5 bases). This CDR3 has 14 amino acids. V was shortened by 5 bases and J by 4 bases, with 14 bases between the two germline ends. Germline CDR1 reads SGHTA; CDR2 reads FQGNSA. CDR3 DNA: TGTGCCAGCAGCCATAGCGCAGGCGGAGAGACCCAGTACTTC. Amino acids: CASSHSAGGETQYF.

The chain is built from TRBV29-1 and TRBJ2-1, with D uncertain. Germline-derived CDR1 and CDR2 are SQVTM and ANQGSEA. The CDR3 length is 17 residues. V lost 0 bases and J 0 bases, leaving 15 bases between the germline ends. The CDR3, as DNA: TGCAGCGTTGAAGATCACGACTCGGCAAGCTCCTACAATGAGCAGTTCTTC. Encoded protein: CSVEDHDSASSYNEQFF.

In this sample, this clone turned up once. Other DNA sequences in this specimen translate into the identical CDR3. This chain joins TRBV7-9 and TRBJ2-7; 7 bases align to TRBD2. Unmatched junction bases numbered 2, after V lost 5 bases and J lost 1 base. Per germline, CDR1 SEHNR and CDR2 FQNEAQ (reference sequence). This CDR3 region has 13 residues. The CDR3 protein is CASSPGGSYEQYF. In DNA, the CDR3 is TGTGCCAGCAGCCCCGGGGGGTCCTACGAGCAGTACTTC.

The rearrangement uses TRBV6-5 and TRBJ2-7; TRBD1 agrees at 8 bases. CDR1 is MNHEY, CDR2 SVGAGI, per germline. This CDR3 region has 14 residues. Trimming cost V 5 bases and J 5 bases; bases outside gene matches: 8. The CDR3 nucleotides read TGTGCCAGCAGTCTTTGGGGGACAGGAGACGAGCAGTACTTC. Its protein product is CASSLWGTGDEQYF.

The V gene is TRBV28, the J gene TRBJ2-7, with 7 positions matching TRBD1. Unmatched junction bases numbered 8, after V lost 6 bases and J lost 0 bases. Germline-derived CDR1 and CDR2 are MDHEN and SYDVKM. The CDR3 is 15 amino acids. CDR3 bases: TGTGCCAGCAGATCTATGAGGGACAGCTCCTACGAGCAGTACTTC. This sequence encodes CASRSMRDSSYEQYF.

The chain carries TRBV27 and TRBJ2-7; 7 nucleotides match TRBD1. There are 14 residues in the CDR3. The V and J ends lost 3 bases and 4 bases, in that order; junction bases with no gene match: 6. In germline, CDR1 is MNHEY, CDR2 SMNVEV (reference sequence). DNA of the CDR3: TGTGCCAGCAGTTTGAGGGGGCAAGTTTACGAGCAGTACTTC. Encoded protein: CASSLRGQVYEQYF.

This chain connects TRBV11-2 to TRBJ2-5; 9 positions agree with TRBD2. The V and J ends lost 2 bases and 1 base, in that order; junction bases with no gene match: 2. This CDR3 has 15 amino acids. Germline values: CDR1 SGHAT, CDR2 FQNNGV. CDR3 loop: CASSLRTSAQETQYF. In DNA form, the CDR3 reads TGTGCCAGCAGCTTAAGGACTAGCGCCCAAGAGACCCAGTACTTC. Variable domain in full (rest from reference TRBV11-2 and TRBJ2-5): EAGVAQSPRYKIIEKRQSVAFWCNPISGHATLYWYQQILGQGPKLLIQFQNNGVVDDSQLPKDRFSAERLKGVDSTLKIQPAKLEDSAVYLCASSLRTSAQETQYFGPGTRLLVL.

V usage is TRBV6-6 and J usage is TRBJ2-7; D unclear. CDR3 length equals 14 residues. With 4 bases removed from V and 1 base from J, the gap between germline ends came to 11 bases. CDR1 and CDR2 from the germline V gene are MNHNY and SVGAGI (reference sequence). The CDR3 is CASSFETESYEQYF. The CDR3 nucleotides are TGTGCCAGCAGTTTCGAGACTGAATCCTACGAGCAGTACTTC.

The table lists this clone with a count of one. The genes are TRBV29-1 and TRBJ2-1, with 7 bases lining up with TRBD1. The CDR3 length is 15 residues. The junction had 14 bases not matched to a gene; V was cut back by 5 bases and J by 7 bases. Looked up from germline, CDR1 is SQVTM and CDR2 is ANQGSEA. CDR3 region: CSVLTGTATPNEQFF. CDR3 coding DNA: TGCAGCGTTCTTACCGGGACAGCCACACCTAATGAGCAGTTCTTC.

V and J are TRBV4-1 and TRBJ2-7; 11 bases line up with TRBD2. The length of the CDR3 is 15 residues. Germline CDR1 is MGHRA and CDR2 is YSYEKL. Germline trimming cut 3 bases from V and 6 bases from J; bases unmatched to any gene: 7. Here the CDR3 DNA reads TGCGCCAGCAGCCAGTTAGCGGGAGGGATAGCCGAGCAGTACTTC. Translation: CASSQLAGGIAEQYF.

V and J are TRBV27 and TRBJ2-7; D may match TRBD1 or TRBD2 (5 bases each). This CDR3 contains 12 residues. Germline CDR1 reads MNHEY; CDR2 reads SMNVEV (reference sequence). Trimming took 10 bases from V and 0 from J, leaving 10 bases between them. CDR3 nucleotides: TGTGCCACCTCCGGGACCTCCTACGAGCAGTACTTC. Translating gives CATSGTSYEQYF.

The CDR3 nucleotides read TGTGCCAGCAGTCCTGCTAGCGGGGGCTACAATGAGCAGTTCTTC. This sequence encodes CASSPASGGYNEQFF. The chain carries TRBV7-9 and TRBJ2-1, with 10 bases that match TRBD2. The ends lost 6 bases at V and 3 bases at J; junction bases unmatched: 5. Germline loops: CDR1 SEHNR, CDR2 FQNEAQ (reference sequence). The CDR3 has 15 residues.